This record concerns one T cell receptor beta chain sequence. What it binds is unknown. The data are from a study of shared clonotypes between healthy human individuals. CDR1 and CDR2 from the germline V gene are SGHVS and FNYEAQ. V dropped 5 bases and J dropped 1 base, with 24 bases sitting between them. This CDR3 spans 18 amino acids. In the authors' methods: There were no quality scores in the junction-only immunoSEQ sequences, so filtering differed. Assay: immunoSEQ multiplex PCR; the TCRdb copy retains only in-frame clones and omits some. The V and J calls and clone size come from that table; D and trimming were worked out from the DNA. Here the sample spans 1,500,000 or so clones, approximately 98.5% being singletons. Study conclusions and caveats: With several donors compared, 4.5% to 6.5% of naive CD4 clonotypes were shared. Large sequencing depth failed to make sorted-subset sequencing complete, rarefaction showed. Represented genetic and exposure-history diversity was restricted by having few donors.

The sequencing input was naive CD4+ T cells sorted from blood. As to subset: CD45RA+ positively selected. The receptor comes from a man aged 30-40 years in good health. V is TRBV7-6 and J is TRBJ2-7, with D possibly matching TRBD2 (5 bases). The CDR3 sequence: CASSPFSGKRLNSYEQYF. In nucleotides, the CDR3 is TGTGCCAGCAGCCCCTTCTCGGGGAAGCGATTAAATTCCTACGAGCAGTACTTC.